This record covers a single T cell receptor (beta chain). Sequencing used immunoSEQ multiplex PCR; TCRdb keeps in-frame clones, though not all of them. In the table there are 55,000 to 90,000 clones, roughly four fifths of which are singletons. This sample is drawn from a study of OX40 agonist ivuxolimab in advanced cancers. The CDR3 consists of 12 residues. V shed 4 bases and J shed 6 bases, with 7 bases lying between them. Per the germline V gene, CDR1 is MNHNY and CDR2 is SVGAGI (reference sequence). The genes are TRBV6-6 and TRBJ2-1; no definite D call. Sequenced here: CD4+ or CD8+ T cells sorted from blood, sampled in a trial of the OX40 agonist ivuxolimab. This receptor was obtained from an adult with an advanced solid tumor such as melanoma, head and neck, liver or kidney cancer. For the CDR3, the DNA is TGTGCCAGCAGTTTGGACGGCAATGAGCAGTTCTTC. Translating gives CASSLDGNEQFF.